Included here is one T cell receptor beta chain sequence, with context. Its antigen is not known. These data come from a study of radiotherapy plus CTLA-4 blockade in lung cancer. The wider study: Patients showed objective responses in 15% to 20% of cases, and disease control was achieved by 25% to 35%.

This table comes from immunoSEQ multiplex PCR, and its TCRdb copy is limited to in-frame clones, with some not included. This repertoire shows about 120,000 clones, over 80% found once; its top ten account for roughly 7%. Between the trimmed V and J ends, which lost 0 bases and 0 bases, there was a span of 11 bases. The CDR3 is 16 residues long. From germline, CDR1 is SEHNR and CDR2 FQNEAQ (reference sequence). Receiving focal radiation plus CTLA-4 blockade with ipilimumab were patients who had chemo-refractory metastatic non-small-cell lung cancer. Findings and caveats of the study: Subsequent to radiotherapy plus ipilimumab, tumor-derived TCR clones underwent expansion in blood. Early clone dynamics of blood T cells, plus interferon-beta, reportedly predicted response best.

The chain combines TRBV7-9 with TRBJ1-1, with D unresolved. This specimen consisted of peripheral blood, obtained from a patient treated with radiotherapy plus ipilimumab. This TCR derives from a human donor with non-small cell lung cancer that progressed on radiotherapy plus ipilimumab. The DNA for the CDR3 is TGTGCCAGCAGCTTAGCGGAAGGACTGTTGAACACTGAAGCTTTCTTT. This codes for CASSLAEGLLNTEAFF.